Listed below are T cell receptor beta chains from one sample, sequenced in a study of early T cells in non-severe SARS-CoV-2 infection. One entry per CDR3 protein, called by TCRdb with MiXCR from the 5' RACE reads. The table includes tens of thousands of distinct CDR3 sequences, 10% detected once. Sample: whole blood. All receptors derive from an adult who was a healthcare worker with PCR-confirmed SARS-CoV-2 infection or an uninfected control (not recorded which). The CDR3 runs from the conserved cysteine through the conserved F or W. D genes are given only for firm matches. Some rows mark clone size as missing; the rest say once, few, many or name a class of expanded clone.

len,d_gene,abundance,j_gene,v_gene,CDR3aa,CDR3nt
15,TRBD2,many,TRBJ2-7,TRBV5-1,CASSRLGEGANEQYF,TGCGCCAGCAGCCGGTTAGGGGAGGGCGCGAACGAGCAGTACTTC
14,-,-,TRBJ1-6,TRBV6-6,CASRDTGSLAPLHF,TGTGCCAGCAGGGACACAGGGTCGCTGGCACCCCTCCACTTT
16,TRBD2,-,TRBJ2-1,TRBV7-9,CACSPSTSGSTTEQFF,TGTGCCTGCAGCCCGTCGACTAGCGGGAGTACCACTGAGCAGTTCTTC
13,TRBD1,-,TRBJ2-5,TRBV29-1,CSFQGALGETQYF,TGCAGCTTTCAGGGGGCGTTGGGGGAGACCCAGTACTTC
12,-,-,TRBJ1-1,TRBV5-1,CASSLATGEAFF,TGCGCCAGCAGCTTGGCCACGGGGGAAGCTTTCTTT
15,-,-,TRBJ1-4,TRBV11-2,CASSLSPPSNEKLFF,TGTGCCAGCAGCTTATCGCCCCCCTCTAATGAAAAACTGTTTTTT
15,-,-,TRBJ1-2,TRBV12-3/TRBV12-4,CASSIFQDRNYGYTF,TGTGCCAGCAGTATCTTCCAGGACCGCAACTATGGCTACACCTTC
15,-,many,TRBJ2-2,TRBV7-7,CASSLATGFTGELFF,TGTGCTAGCAGCTTAGCTACCGGGTTCACCGGGGAGCTGTTTTTT
15,-,many,TRBJ1-1,TRBV30,CAWSVGWTPGTEAFF,TGTGCCTGGAGTGTAGGATGGACCCCGGGTACTGAAGCTTTCTTT
16,TRBD1,many,TRBJ1-6,TRBV7-8,CASSLTTGGSNSPLHF,TGTGCCAGCAGCTTAACGACAGGGGGTAGTAATTCACCCCTCCACTTT
12,-,-,TRBJ2-1,TRBV7-2,CASAVSYNEQFF,TGTGCCAGCGCCGTTTCCTACAATGAGCAGTTCTTC
12,-,once,TRBJ2-1,TRBV20-1,CSATTSYNEQFF,TGCAGTGCTACGACCTCCTACAATGAGCAGTTCTTC
12,-,-,TRBJ1-1,TRBV12-3/TRBV12-4,CASIGGVPEAFF,TGTGCCAGCATAGGTGGGGTCCCTGAAGCTTTCTTT
13,-,many,TRBJ2-5,TRBV2,CASNPGDEGTQYF,TGTGCCAGCAACCCTGGGGACGAAGGGACCCAGTACTTC
15,-,-,TRBJ2-7,TRBV21-1,CASSKTRTGPYEQYF,TGTGCCAGCAGCAAAACCCGGACAGGTCCCTACGAGCAGTACTTC
17,-,few,TRBJ1-6,TRBV6-5,CASSWHSYREEVSPLHF,TGTGCCAGCAGCTGGCATTCGTACAGGGAAGAGGTTTCACCCCTCCACTTT
15,TRBD2,few,TRBJ2-7,TRBV13,CASSPGTSSYYEQYF,TGTGCCAGCAGCCCCGGGACTAGCAGTTACTACGAGCAGTACTTC
13,-,many,TRBJ1-1,TRBV5-4,CASSTRANTEAFF,TGTGCCAGCAGCACGAGGGCGAACACTGAAGCTTTCTTT
18,TRBD1,-,TRBJ2-1,TRBV24-1,CATSDSAGTGGPYNEQFF,TGTGCCACCAGTGATTCCGCCGGGACAGGGGGACCCTACAATGAGCAGTTCTTC
15,-,many,TRBJ2-1,TRBV3-1,CASSPDRGAYNEQFF,TGTGCCAGCAGCCCAGACCGGGGAGCCTACAATGAGCAGTTCTTC
15,-,many,TRBJ2-3,TRBV3-1,CASKSEGESTDTQYF,TGTGCCAGTAAGAGTGAGGGAGAGAGCACAGATACGCAGTATTTT
17,TRBD2,-,TRBJ2-5,TRBV11-2,CASSLALAGGGQETQYF,TGTGCCAGCAGCTTAGCCCTAGCGGGAGGGGGCCAAGAGACCCAGTACTTC
10,TRBD1,few,TRBJ1-1,TRBV29-1,CSVATGGAFF,TGCAGCGTTGCGACAGGGGGAGCTTTCTTT
13,-,many,TRBJ1-1,TRBV11-1,CASSPTGFTEAFF,TGTGCCAGCAGCCCCACAGGGTTCACTGAAGCTTTCTTT
15,TRBD1,-,TRBJ1-2,TRBV20-1,CSARDTGDRVYGYTF,TGCAGTGCTAGAGATACGGGGGACAGGGTGTATGGCTACACCTTC
14,TRBD1,many,TRBJ1-2,TRBV5-1,CASSLTTGEAGYTF,TGCGCCAGCAGCTTGACGACAGGGGAGGCTGGCTACACCTTC
11,-,few,TRBJ1-4,TRBV7-9,CVSSYKEKLFF,TGTGTCAGCAGCTATAAAGAAAAACTGTTTTTT
11,-,-,TRBJ2-7,TRBV20-1,CSARQLAEQYF,TGCAGTGCTAGGCAACTAGCCGAGCAGTACTTC
20,TRBD1,many,TRBJ1-3,TRBV7-9,CASSSTRQGIRYRSGNTIYF,TGTGCCAGCAGCTCTACCAGACAGGGGATTAGATACCGCTCTGGAAACACCATATATTTT
15,TRBD2,-,TRBJ2-1,TRBV7-3,CASSLVAGGSNEQFF,TGTGCCAGCAGCTTAGTTGCGGGAGGCTCCAATGAGCAGTTCTTC
12,-,many,TRBJ2-5,TRBV20-1,CSAFSRRETQYF,TGCAGTGCCTTTAGCAGGCGAGAGACCCAGTACTTC
16,TRBD2,many,TRBJ2-3,TRBV12-3/TRBV12-4,CASSGPGSGMEDTQYF,TGTGCCAGCAGTGGCCCGGGGAGCGGGATGGAGGATACGCAGTATTTT
15,TRBD2,few,TRBJ2-6,TRBV20-1,CSVRGVSSGANVLTF,TGCAGTGTGCGGGGGGTGAGCTCTGGGGCCAACGTCCTGACTTTC
14,-,few,TRBJ2-7,TRBV19,CASSIDFGSYEQYF,TGTGCCAGTAGTATAGATTTCGGGTCCTACGAGCAGTACTTC
16,TRBD1,few,TRBJ1-6,TRBV18,CASSPPSSQGASPLHF,TGTGCCAGCTCACCTCCCTCTAGTCAGGGGGCCTCACCCCTCCACTTT
15,TRBD1,many,TRBJ2-2,TRBV7-2,CASSSTGVGTGELFF,TGTGCCAGCAGCTCGACAGGGGTGGGCACCGGGGAGCTGTTTTTT
15,TRBD2,many,TRBJ2-1,TRBV27,CASNLAGSVYNEQFF,TGTGCCAGCAACCTAGCGGGGTCAGTCTACAATGAGCAGTTCTTC
14,TRBD1,-,TRBJ2-5,TRBV29-1,CSVVMTGTQETQYF,TGCAGCGTTGTAATGACAGGGACCCAAGAGACCCAGTACTTC
16,-,-,TRBJ2-5,TRBV6-2/TRBV6-3,CASSSHRPGNQETQYF,TGTGCCAGCAGTTCGCACCGACCGGGAAACCAAGAGACCCAGTACTTC
14,-,many,TRBJ2-2,TRBV6-1,CASSSTGFRGELFF,TGTGCCAGCAGTTCCACAGGGTTTCGAGGGGAGCTGTTTTTT
15,TRBD2,many,TRBJ2-7,TRBV6-5,CASSYSTSGSFEQYF,TGTGCCAGCAGTTACTCGACTAGCGGGAGTTTCGAGCAGTACTTC
16,-,many,TRBJ2-7,TRBV4-3,CASSQNLAASSYEQYF,TGCGCCAGCAGCCAAAATTTAGCGGCAAGCTCCTACGAGCAGTACTTC
15,-,many,TRBJ1-1,TRBV6-5,CATRGTLRGNTEAFF,TGTGCCACCCGGGGAACCCTTCGGGGGAACACTGAAGCTTTCTTT
15,-,many,TRBJ2-1,TRBV5-4,CASSRDSIAFDEQFF,TGTGCCAGCAGCAGGGACTCTATAGCTTTCGATGAGCAGTTCTTC
16,TRBD2,many,TRBJ2-1,TRBV3-1,CASSQEWTRPYNEQFF,TGTGCCAGCAGCCAAGAGTGGACTAGACCATACAATGAGCAGTTCTTC
13,TRBD1,many,TRBJ2-2,TRBV29-1,CSVEGDRGGELFF,TGCAGCGTTGAAGGGGACAGGGGTGGGGAGCTGTTTTTT
15,-,many,TRBJ1-1,TRBV3-1,CASSQAGGSGTEAFF,TGTGCCAGCAGCCAAGCCGGTGGTTCTGGCACTGAAGCTTTCTTT
15,TRBD1,many,TRBJ2-1,TRBV12-3/TRBV12-4,CASSLRQGTYNEQFF,TGTGCCAGCAGTTTAAGACAGGGAACCTACAATGAGCAGTTCTTC
16,TRBD2,many,TRBJ2-1,TRBV5-4,CASSTSGRSSYNEQFF,TGTGCCAGCAGCACTAGCGGGAGGTCGTCCTACAATGAGCAGTTCTTC
13,-,-,TRBJ2-5,TRBV7-2,CASSWGLQETQYF,TGTGCCAGCAGCTGGGGACTCCAAGAGACCCAGTACTTC
14,-,many,TRBJ1-6,TRBV20-1,CSAFGFRYNSPLHF,TGCAGTGCTTTCGGGTTTCGCTATAATTCACCCCTCCACTTT
15,TRBD1,few,TRBJ1-5,TRBV6-6,CASQTGTGYNQPQHF,TGTGCCAGTCAAACCGGGACAGGCTACAATCAGCCCCAGCATTTT
15,-,-,TRBJ2-3,TRBV20-1,CSAREGRFGADTQYF,TGCAGTGCTAGGGAAGGTCGTTTCGGGGCAGATACGCAGTATTTT
11,-,few,TRBJ1-1,TRBV29-1,CSVDSDREAFF,TGCAGCGTTGATAGTGACAGAGAAGCTTTCTTT
12,-,many,TRBJ2-7,TRBV5-1,CASRLDLYEQYF,TGCGCCAGCAGACTAGATCTGTACGAGCAGTACTTC
15,TRBD1,few,TRBJ2-7,TRBV20-1,CSARGVQGATSEQYF,TGCAGTGCTAGAGGTGTTCAGGGGGCGACAAGCGAGCAGTACTTC
15,TRBD1,many,TRBJ2-3,TRBV5-1,CASSRTGDFTDTQYF,TGCGCCAGCAGCCGGACAGGGGATTTCACAGATACGCAGTATTTT
14,TRBD2,many,TRBJ2-5,TRBV12-3/TRBV12-4,CASRVAGGRETQYF,TGTGCCAGCAGGGTAGCGGGAGGCCGCGAGACCCAGTACTTC
16,-,-,TRBJ1-6,TRBV18,CASSPSFTGNNSPLHF,TGTGCCAGCTCACCATCCTTCACAGGGAATAATTCACCCCTCCACTTT